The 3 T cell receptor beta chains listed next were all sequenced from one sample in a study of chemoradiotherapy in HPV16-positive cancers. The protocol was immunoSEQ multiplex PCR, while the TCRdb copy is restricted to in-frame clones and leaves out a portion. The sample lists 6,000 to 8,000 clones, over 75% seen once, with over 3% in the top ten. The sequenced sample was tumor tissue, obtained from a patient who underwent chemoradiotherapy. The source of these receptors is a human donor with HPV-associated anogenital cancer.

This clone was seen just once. The CDR3, as DNA: TGTGCCAGCAGCTTGGCCGGGCGTTCGGGGACTGAAGCTTTCTTT. Protein product: CASSLAGRSGTEAFF. The chain carries TRBV5-5 and TRBJ1-1, with D uncertain. Trimming took 0 bases from V and 5 from J, leaving 14 bases between them. This CDR3 contains 15 residues. Germline V gives CDR1 SGHKS, CDR2 YYEKEE (reference sequence).

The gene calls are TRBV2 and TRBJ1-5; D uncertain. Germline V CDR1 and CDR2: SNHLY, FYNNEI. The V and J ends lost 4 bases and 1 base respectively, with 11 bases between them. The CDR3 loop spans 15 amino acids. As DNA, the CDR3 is TGTGCCAGCAGTGGCACGATTCGAAGCAATCAGCCCCAGCATTTT. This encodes CASSGTIRSNQPQHF.

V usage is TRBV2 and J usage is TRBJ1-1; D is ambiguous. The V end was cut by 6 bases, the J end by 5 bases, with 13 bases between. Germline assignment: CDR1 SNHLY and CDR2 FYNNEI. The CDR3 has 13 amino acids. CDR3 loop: CASSVMTETEAFF. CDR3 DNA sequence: TGTGCCAGCAGCGTTATGACGGAGACTGAAGCTTTCTTT.